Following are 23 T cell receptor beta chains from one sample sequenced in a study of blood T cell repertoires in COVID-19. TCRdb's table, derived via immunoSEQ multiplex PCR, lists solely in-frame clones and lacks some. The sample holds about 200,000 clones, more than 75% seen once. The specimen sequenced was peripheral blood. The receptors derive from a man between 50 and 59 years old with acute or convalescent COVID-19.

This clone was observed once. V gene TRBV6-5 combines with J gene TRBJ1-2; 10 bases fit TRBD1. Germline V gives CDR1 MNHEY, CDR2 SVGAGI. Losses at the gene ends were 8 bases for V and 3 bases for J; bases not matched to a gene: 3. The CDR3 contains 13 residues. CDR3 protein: CASQTGGYYGYTF. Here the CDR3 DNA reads TGTGCCAGCCAGACAGGGGGCTACTATGGCTACACCTTC.

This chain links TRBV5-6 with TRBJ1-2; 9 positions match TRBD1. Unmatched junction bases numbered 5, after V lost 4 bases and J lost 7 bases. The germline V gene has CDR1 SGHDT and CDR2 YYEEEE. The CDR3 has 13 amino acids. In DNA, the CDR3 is TGTGCCAGCAGCCCGGGACAGGGCCGTGGCTACACCTTC. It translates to CASSPGQGRGYTF. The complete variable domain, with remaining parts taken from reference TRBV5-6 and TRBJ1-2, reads DAGVTQSPTHLIKTRGQQVTLRCSPKSGHDTVSWYQQALGQGPQFIFQYYEEEERQRGNFPDRFSGHQFPNYSSELNVNALLLGDSALYLCASSPGQGRGYTFGSGTRLTVV.

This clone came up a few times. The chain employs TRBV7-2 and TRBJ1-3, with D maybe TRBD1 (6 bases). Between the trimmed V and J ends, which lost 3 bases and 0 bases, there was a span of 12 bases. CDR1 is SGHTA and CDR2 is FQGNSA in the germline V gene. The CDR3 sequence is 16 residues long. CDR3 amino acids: CASSLVQGVSGNTIYF. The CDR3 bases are TGTGCCAGCAGCTTGGTACAGGGCGTCTCTGGAAACACCATATATTTT.

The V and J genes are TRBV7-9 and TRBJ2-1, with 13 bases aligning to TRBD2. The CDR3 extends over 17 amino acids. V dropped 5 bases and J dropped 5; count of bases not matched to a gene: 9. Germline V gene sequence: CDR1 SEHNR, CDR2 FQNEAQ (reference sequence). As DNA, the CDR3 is TGTGCCAGCAGCCCAGGACTAGCGGGGGACGACGACAATGAGCAGTTCTTC. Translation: CASSPGLAGDDDNEQFF.

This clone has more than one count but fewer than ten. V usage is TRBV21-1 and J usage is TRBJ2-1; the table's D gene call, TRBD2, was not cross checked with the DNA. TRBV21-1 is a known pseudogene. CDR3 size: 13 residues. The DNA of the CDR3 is TGTGCCAGCAAAACTAGCGGGGGAAATGAGCAGTTCTTC. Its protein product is CASKTSGGNEQFF.

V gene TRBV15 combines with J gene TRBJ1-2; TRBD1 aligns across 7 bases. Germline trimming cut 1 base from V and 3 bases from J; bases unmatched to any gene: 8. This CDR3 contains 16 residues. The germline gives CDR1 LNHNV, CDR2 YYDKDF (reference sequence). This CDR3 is CATSRATGNPYYGYTF. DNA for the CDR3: TGTGCCACCAGCAGAGCGACAGGGAATCCCTACTATGGCTACACCTTC.

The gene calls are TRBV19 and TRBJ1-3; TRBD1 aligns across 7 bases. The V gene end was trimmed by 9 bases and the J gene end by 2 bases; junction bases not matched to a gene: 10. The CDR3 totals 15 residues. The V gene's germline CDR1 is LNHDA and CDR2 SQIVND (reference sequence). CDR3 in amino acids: CASPTNRGAGNTIYF. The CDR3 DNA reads TGTGCCAGCCCCACCAACAGGGGTGCTGGAAACACCATATATTTT.

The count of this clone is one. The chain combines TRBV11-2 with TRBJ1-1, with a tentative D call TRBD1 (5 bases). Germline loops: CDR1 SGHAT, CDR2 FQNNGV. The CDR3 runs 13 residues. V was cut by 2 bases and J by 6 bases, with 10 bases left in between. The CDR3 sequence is CASSLLPGAEAFF. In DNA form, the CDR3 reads TGTGCCAGCAGCTTACTCCCGGGGGCTGAAGCTTTCTTT. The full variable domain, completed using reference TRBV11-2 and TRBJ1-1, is EAGVAQSPRYKIIEKRQSVAFWCNPISGHATLYWYQQILGQGPKLLIQFQNNGVVDDSQLPKDRFSAERLKGVDSTLKIQPAKLEDSAVYLCASSLLPGAEAFFGQGTRLTVV.

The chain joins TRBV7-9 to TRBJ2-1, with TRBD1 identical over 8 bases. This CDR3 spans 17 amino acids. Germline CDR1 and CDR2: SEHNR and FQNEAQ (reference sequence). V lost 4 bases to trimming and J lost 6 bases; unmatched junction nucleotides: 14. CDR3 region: CASSSRKHRTGINEQFF. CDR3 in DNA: TGTGCCAGCAGCTCGCGTAAGCATAGGACAGGGATCAATGAGCAGTTCTTC.

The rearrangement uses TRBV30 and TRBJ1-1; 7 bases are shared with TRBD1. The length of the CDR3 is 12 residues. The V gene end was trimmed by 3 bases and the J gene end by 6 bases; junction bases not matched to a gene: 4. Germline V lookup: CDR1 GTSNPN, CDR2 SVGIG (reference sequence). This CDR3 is CAWRRTGSEAFF. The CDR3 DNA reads TGTGCCTGGAGGCGGACAGGCTCTGAAGCTTTCTTT.

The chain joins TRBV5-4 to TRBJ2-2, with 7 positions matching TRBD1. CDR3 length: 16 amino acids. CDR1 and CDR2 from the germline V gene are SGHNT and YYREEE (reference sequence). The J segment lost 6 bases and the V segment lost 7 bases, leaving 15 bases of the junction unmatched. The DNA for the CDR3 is TGTGCCAGCGGTAGAGGGGGCGATGTTAGCCCCGGGGAGCTGTTTTTT. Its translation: CASGRGGDVSPGELFF.

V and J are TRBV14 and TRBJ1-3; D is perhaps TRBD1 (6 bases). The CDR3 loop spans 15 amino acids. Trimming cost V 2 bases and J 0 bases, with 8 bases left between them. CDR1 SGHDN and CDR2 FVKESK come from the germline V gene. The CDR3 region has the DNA TGTGCCAGCAGCCAAAACAGGGTCTCTGGAAACACCATATATTTT. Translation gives CASSQNRVSGNTIYF.

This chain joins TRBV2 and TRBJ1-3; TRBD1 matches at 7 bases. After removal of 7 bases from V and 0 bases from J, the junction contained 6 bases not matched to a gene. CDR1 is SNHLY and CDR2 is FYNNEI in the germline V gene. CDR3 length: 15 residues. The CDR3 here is CASTFQGGSGNTIYF. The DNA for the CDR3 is TGTGCCAGCACCTTTCAGGGGGGCTCTGGAAACACCATATATTTT. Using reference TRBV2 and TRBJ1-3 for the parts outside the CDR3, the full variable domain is EPEVTQTPSHQVTQMGQEVILRCVPISNHLYFYWYRQILGQKVEFLVSFYNNEISEKSEIFDDQFSVERPDGSNFTLKIRSTKLEDSAMYFCASTFQGGSGNTIYFGEGSWLTVV.

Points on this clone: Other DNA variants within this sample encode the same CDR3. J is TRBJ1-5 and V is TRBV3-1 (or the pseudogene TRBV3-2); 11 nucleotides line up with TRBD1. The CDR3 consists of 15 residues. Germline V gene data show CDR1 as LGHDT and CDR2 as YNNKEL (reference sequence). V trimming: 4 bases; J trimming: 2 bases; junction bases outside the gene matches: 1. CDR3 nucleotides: TGTGCCAGCAGCCTGGGACAGGGGGGCAATCAGCCCCAGCATTTT. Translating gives CASSLGQGGNQPQHF.

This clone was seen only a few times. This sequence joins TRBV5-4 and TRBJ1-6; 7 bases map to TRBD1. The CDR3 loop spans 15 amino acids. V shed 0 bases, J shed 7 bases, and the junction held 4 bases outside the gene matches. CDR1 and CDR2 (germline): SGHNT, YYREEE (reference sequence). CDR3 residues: CASSLAVTGNSPLHF. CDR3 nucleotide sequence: TGTGCCAGCAGCTTGGCCGTGACAGGGAATTCACCCCTCCACTTT.

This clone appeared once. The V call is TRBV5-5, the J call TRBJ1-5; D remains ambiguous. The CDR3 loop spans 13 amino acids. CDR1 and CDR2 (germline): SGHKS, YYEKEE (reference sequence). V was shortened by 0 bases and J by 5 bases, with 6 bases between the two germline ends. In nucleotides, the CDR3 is TGTGCCAGCAGCTTGGCGGGTTATCAGCCCCAGCATTTT. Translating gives CASSLAGYQPQHF.

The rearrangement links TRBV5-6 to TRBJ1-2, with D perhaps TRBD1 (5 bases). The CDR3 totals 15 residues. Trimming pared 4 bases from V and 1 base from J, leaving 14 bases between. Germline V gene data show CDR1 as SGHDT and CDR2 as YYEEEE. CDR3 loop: CASSRFAGLNYGYTF. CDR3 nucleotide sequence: TGTGCCAGCAGCCGATTCGCGGGGCTTAACTATGGCTACACCTTC.

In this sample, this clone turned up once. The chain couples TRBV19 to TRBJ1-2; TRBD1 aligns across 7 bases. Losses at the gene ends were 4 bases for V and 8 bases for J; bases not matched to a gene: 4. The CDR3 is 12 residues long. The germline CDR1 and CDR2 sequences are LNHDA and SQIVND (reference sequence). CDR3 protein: CASSSDRVGYTF. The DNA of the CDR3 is TGTGCCAGTAGTAGTGACAGGGTCGGCTACACCTTC.

For the CDR3, the DNA is TGCGCCAGCAGTGAGCAGGGATACACTGAAGCTTTCTTT. It encodes CASSEQGYTEAFF. The chain uses TRBV10-1 and TRBJ1-1; the D gene is possibly TRBD1 (5 bases). This CDR3 has 13 amino acids. Trimming took 2 bases from V and 3 from J, leaving 7 bases between them. Looked up from germline, CDR1 is WNHNN and CDR2 is SYGVQD (reference sequence).

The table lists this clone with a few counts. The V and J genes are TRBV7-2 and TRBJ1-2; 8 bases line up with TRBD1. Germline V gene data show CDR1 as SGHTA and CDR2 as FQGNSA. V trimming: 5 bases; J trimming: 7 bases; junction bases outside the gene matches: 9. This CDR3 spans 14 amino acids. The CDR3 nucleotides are TGTGCCAGCAGCACTGGACAGGGAGGGCTTGGCTACACCTTC. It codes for CASSTGQGGLGYTF. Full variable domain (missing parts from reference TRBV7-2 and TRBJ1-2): GAGVSQSPSNKVTEKGKDVELRCDPISGHTALYWYRQSLGQGLEFLIYFQGNSAPDKSGLPSDRFSAERTGGSVSTLTIQRTQQEDSAVYLCASSTGQGGLGYTFGSGTRLTVV.

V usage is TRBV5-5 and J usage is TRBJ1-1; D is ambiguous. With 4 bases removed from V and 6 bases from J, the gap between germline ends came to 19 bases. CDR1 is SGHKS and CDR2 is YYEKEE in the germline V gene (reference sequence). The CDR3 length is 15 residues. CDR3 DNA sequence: TGTGCCAGCAGCCCACAACCGGACTCTTATGCTGAAGCTTTCTTT. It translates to CASSPQPDSYAEAFF.

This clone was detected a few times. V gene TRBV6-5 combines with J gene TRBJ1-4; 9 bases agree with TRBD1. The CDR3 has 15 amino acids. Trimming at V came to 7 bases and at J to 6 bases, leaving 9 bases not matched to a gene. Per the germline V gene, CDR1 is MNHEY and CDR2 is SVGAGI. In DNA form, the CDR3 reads TGTGCCAGCAAATTGACAGGGGGGTCGGATGAAAAACTGTTTTTT. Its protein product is CASKLTGGSDEKLFF.

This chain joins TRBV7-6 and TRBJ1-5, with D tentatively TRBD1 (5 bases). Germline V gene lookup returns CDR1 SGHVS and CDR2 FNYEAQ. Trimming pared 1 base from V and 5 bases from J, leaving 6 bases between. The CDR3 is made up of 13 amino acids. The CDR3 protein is CASSLVRDQPQHF. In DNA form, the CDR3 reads TGTGCCAGCAGCTTAGTCAGGGATCAGCCCCAGCATTTT.